The T cell receptor (beta chain) under discussion was sequenced for a study of neoadjuvant anti-PD-1 for oral cavity cancer. Study as a whole: Around day 43, patients without progression received a fourth nivolumab dose before surgery. Study observations and caveats: TCR analyses covered only a few patients per response group.

A remark on this clone: Its antigen is currently unknown.

CDR1 SNHLY and CDR2 FYNNEI come from the germline V gene. This CDR3 spans 16 amino acids. The V end was cut by 7 bases, the J end by 1 base, with 16 bases between. Assay used: immunoSEQ multiplex PCR; TCRdb lists only in-frame clones, some missing. The sample records 73,000 or so clones, more than 75% being singletons. Time point denoted: after neoadjuvant nivolumab, at surgical resection. The sequence was collected from a person aged 40-85 years with oral cavity squamous cell carcinoma. The V gene is TRBV2, the J gene TRBJ2-2, with no clear D. The sequences come from PBMCs, collected after nivolumab (anti-PD-1) treatment. The CDR3 spells CASNGDPPMNTGELFF. The CDR3 DNA reads TGTGCCAGCAACGGAGACCCGCCGATGAACACCGGGGAGCTGTTTTTT.